The entry below gives a single T cell receptor beta chain sequence along with its context. What it binds is not known. The data were taken from a study of cytomegalovirus exposure and HLA in healthy donors. Study results and caveats: Both high specificity and high sensitivity reportedly marked the classifier's diagnosis of cytomegalovirus status. Exclusion as indistinguishable affected some V segments, including TRBV6-2 and TRBV6-3. Most TCR sequences were rare, but some public TCRs occurred in many donors. Analysis was carried out at a later point, and it linked a missense DCLRE1C variant to TCR beta V- and J-gene trimming.

The V end lost 2 bases, the J end lost 4 bases, and 15 bases lay between the germline ends. This CDR3 is 15 amino acids long. Germline CDR1 MNHEY, CDR2 SVGAGI. Use of 60 Vbeta and 13 Jbeta primers characterized the PCR. Libraries were prepared by immunoSEQ multiplex PCR; TCRdb keeps only in-frame clonotypes and omits some of them. Of 100,000 to 150,000 clones detected, approximately 17% appear once; the ten largest clones hold about 3%. The V gene is TRBV6-5, the J gene TRBJ2-7; perhaps TRBD2 as D (6 bases). The sequence came from a female donor in good health and CMV-seropositive. The sequenced sample consisted of PBMCs. The CDR3 DNA sequence: TGTGCCAGCAGTTACGGAACAGGAGGGGAATACGAGCAGTACTTC. It encodes CASSYGTGGEYEQYF.